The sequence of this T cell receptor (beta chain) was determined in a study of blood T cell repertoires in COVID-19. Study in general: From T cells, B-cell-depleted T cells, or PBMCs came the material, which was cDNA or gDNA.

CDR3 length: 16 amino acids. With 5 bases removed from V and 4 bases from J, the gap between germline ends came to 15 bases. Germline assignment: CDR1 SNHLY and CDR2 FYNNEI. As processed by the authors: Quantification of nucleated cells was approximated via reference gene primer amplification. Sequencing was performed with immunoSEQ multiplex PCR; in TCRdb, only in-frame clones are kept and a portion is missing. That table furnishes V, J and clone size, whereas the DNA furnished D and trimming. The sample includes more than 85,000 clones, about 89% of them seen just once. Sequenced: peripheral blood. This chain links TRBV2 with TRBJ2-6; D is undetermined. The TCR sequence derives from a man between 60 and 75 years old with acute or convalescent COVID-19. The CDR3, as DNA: TGTGCCAGCAGTCCGCCGACTCTGAGGGGGGCCAACGTCCTGACTTTC. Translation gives CASSPPTLRGANVLTF.